A selection of T cell receptor beta chains follows, all from one sample in a study of T-cell memory formation after mild COVID-19. TCRdb passed the 5' RACE reads through MiXCR, listing each CDR3 protein once. This table has roughly 100,000 distinct CDR3 sequences, over 15% appearing once. Specimen: PBMCs or a T cell subset sorted from them (not recorded which). The source is an adult woman who had mild COVID-19 (a few samples of this study predate the infection). Cell type and time point are not known. Both conserved end residues are part of each CDR3.

v_gene	j_gene	CDR3aa
TRBV7-8	TRBJ2-7	CASSSHGRTSGSYEQYF
TRBV11-2	TRBJ2-3	CASSPEAAGADTQYF
TRBV7-6	TRBJ2-6	CASSSPGQGAGANVLTF
TRBV7-9	TRBJ2-5	CASSSEGVVETQYF
TRBV9	TRBJ2-1	CASSPGTSSYNEQFF
TRBV3-1	TRBJ2-3	CASSQGPSGSYTDTQYF
TRBV7-9	TRBJ2-5	CASSPGGGALETQYF
TRBV20-1	TRBJ2-1	CSALTGIHEQFF
TRBV11-2	TRBJ2-5	CASSYVGNQETQYF
TRBV5-7	TRBJ2-2	CASSQGLAGEEEDGELFF
TRBV12-3/TRBV12-4	TRBJ2-3	CASSSSGGAGTDTQYF
TRBV24-1	TRBJ2-1	CATRASGGHNEQFF
TRBV19	TRBJ1-1	CASSPGGMGAFF
TRBV7-9	TRBJ2-1	CASSFLGRNEQFF
TRBV6-2/TRBV6-3	TRBJ2-2	CASSYYGRDVTGELFF
TRBV9	TRBJ2-7	CASGTGAAYEQYF
TRBV11-2	TRBJ2-7	CASSLDALRGPAGYEQYF
TRBV29-1	TRBJ2-7	CSVRTGLTYEQYF
TRBV7-8	TRBJ2-7	CASSPSTATESYEQYF
TRBV7-9	TRBJ2-7	CASSPGEGPRYEQYF
TRBV4-1	TRBJ1-2	CASSQLTDNYGYTF
TRBV19	TRBJ2-3	CASSIGGGRTDTQYF
TRBV25-1	TRBJ2-4	CASSDSGENIQYF
TRBV20-1	TRBJ1-1	CSATLRQALNTEAFF
TRBV18	TRBJ2-7	CASSRTGQPYEQYF
TRBV29-1	TRBJ2-7	CSVERGSEQYF
TRBV12-3/TRBV12-4	TRBJ2-1	CASSPLGQYNEQFF
TRBV27	TRBJ1-2	CASSPDTDLYGYTF
TRBV12-3/TRBV12-4	TRBJ2-5	CASSNDSIAETQYF
TRBV20-1	TRBJ1-1	CSAAGGVRGTEAFF
TRBV7-9	TRBJ1-2	CASSAPGPFEGYTF
TRBV5-6	TRBJ2-7	CASSLVPHRAGGHFAHEQYF
TRBV6-2/TRBV6-3	TRBJ1-2	CASSYSPGSYGYTF
TRBV5-1	TRBJ2-3	CASSLGWGRTDTQYF
TRBV20-1	TRBJ1-1	CSAPPGNTEAFF
TRBV12-3/TRBV12-4	TRBJ2-1	CASSSFNNEQFF
TRBV15	TRBJ2-1	CATRGSYNEQFF
TRBV9	TRBJ2-7	CASSVGDRGLYEQYF
TRBV18	TRBJ2-7	CASSAGGPYEQYF
TRBV27	TRBJ2-7	CASRARAGGPNEQYF
TRBV3-1	TRBJ1-2	CASSPTGGYGYTF
TRBV5-1	TRBJ2-3	CASSLASSGSAADTQYF
TRBV5-1	TRBJ2-5	CASSPLPGGPQETQYF
TRBV2	TRBJ1-1	CASKLRDREDTEAFF
TRBV7-2	TRBJ2-3	CASSSPLFLPLTDTQYF
TRBV12-5	TRBJ1-3	CASGGSSYSGNTIYF
TRBV10-3	TRBJ2-7	CAIGRTDYEQYF
TRBV5-1	TRBJ2-6	CASSIGPSGANVLTF
TRBV3-1	TRBJ1-2	CASSQVTGGASDGYTF
TRBV6-2/TRBV6-3	TRBJ1-1	CASIETGRGTEAFF
TRBV6-5	TRBJ2-3	CASSYGGDTDTQYF
TRBV5-1	TRBJ2-1	CASSPDPGDGYNEQFF
TRBV12-3/TRBV12-4	TRBJ2-1	CASSLGPAGVQFF
TRBV4-2	TRBJ2-7	CASSQGLAVSYEQYF
TRBV12-3/TRBV12-4	TRBJ2-7	CASSFWDSSYEQYF
TRBV4-1	TRBJ2-2	CASSQMPDTGELFF
TRBV4-3	TRBJ1-3	CASSQDNKGSGNTIYF